The 18 T cell receptor beta chains reported below all come from one sample, sequenced in a study of technical replicates of blood from several donors. Generated by immunoSEQ multiplex PCR, the TCRdb table keeps only in-frame clones and is missing some. The sample has 14,000 or so clones, 84% seen once. What was sequenced was PBMCs. These receptors all stem from a human donor in good health.

The CDR3 loop reads CASNPRRGGTDTQYF. The DNA of the CDR3 is TGCGCCAGCAACCCGAGGAGGGGGGGTACAGATACGCAGTATTTT. The V call is TRBV5-1, the J call TRBJ2-3; possible D gene TRBD2, 7 bases. CDR3 size: 15 residues. Germline loops: CDR1 SGHRS, CDR2 YFSETQ. V shed 6 bases and J shed 3 bases, with 17 bases lying between them.

This rearrangement joins TRBV7-9 to TRBJ1-5, with a weak D call TRBD1 (5 bases). Germline lookup yields CDR1 SEHNR and CDR2 FQNEAQ (reference sequence). The CDR3 runs to 14 residues. Between the trimmed V and J ends, which lost 5 bases and 7 bases, there was a span of 15 bases. CDR3 loop: CASSLGQGGQPQHF. The CDR3 DNA is TGTGCCAGCAGCCTAGGGCAGGGTGGCCAGCCCCAGCATTTT.

This clone was observed once. The rearrangement uses TRBV18 and TRBJ2-3; 7 bases align to TRBD2. Germline CDR1 KGHSH, CDR2 LQKENI. The V segment lost 0 bases and the J segment 1 base; nucleotides outside the gene matches: 4. CDR3 length equals 16 residues. DNA of the CDR3: TGTGCCAGCTCACCACCGGCTAGCGGAGGCACAGATACGCAGTATTTT. It specifies CASSPPASGGTDTQYF.

The gene calls are TRBV6-5 and TRBJ2-7; possibly TRBD1 for D (6 bases). There are 12 residues in the CDR3. V lost 6 bases and J 6 bases, leaving 12 bases between the germline ends. CDR1 is MNHEY and CDR2 is SVGAGI in the germline V gene. Here the CDR3 reads CASSVAGVEQYF. For the CDR3, the DNA is TGTGCCAGCAGCGTCGCAGGGGTCGAGCAGTACTTC.

This chain uses TRBV6-4 with TRBJ1-5; D is undetermined. Deletions cut 4 bases from V and 5 bases from J, with 9 bases between. The CDR3 runs 13 residues. CDR1 MRHNA and CDR2 SNTAGT come from the germline V gene. The CDR3 loop is CASSGESDQPQHF. The CDR3 DNA is TGTGCCAGCAGTGGGGAGTCCGATCAGCCCCAGCATTTT.

This clone was detected once. The chain uses TRBV10-2 and TRBJ2-7, with D maybe TRBD1 (6 bases). CDR3 length: 13 amino acids. Germline V CDR1 and CDR2: WSHSY, SAAADI. V dropped 3 bases and J dropped 5 bases, with 11 bases sitting between them. The CDR3 loop reads CASSEQGFHEQYF. CDR3 DNA sequence: TGCGCCAGCAGTGAACAGGGATTCCACGAGCAGTACTTC.

The chain links TRBV28 to TRBJ1-3; D gene ambiguous. Germline CDR1 and CDR2: MDHEN and SYDVKM. The CDR3 sequence is 13 residues long. V lost 3 bases and J 2 bases, leaving 5 bases between the germline ends. CDR3 amino acids: CASSFLAGNTIYF. DNA of the CDR3: TGTGCCAGCAGTTTTTTAGCTGGAAACACCATATATTTT.

The chain uses TRBV5-1 and TRBJ2-1; 8 positions agree with TRBD2. V shed 0 bases, J shed 3 bases, and the junction held 5 bases outside the gene matches. Germline-derived CDR1 and CDR2 are SGHRS and YFSETQ. This CDR3 has 16 residues. The CDR3 nucleotides are TGCGCCAGCAGCTTGGTCGTGACTAGCGACTACAATGAGCAGTTCTTC. As protein: CASSLVVTSDYNEQFF.

The V and J genes are TRBV29-1 and TRBJ2-1, with D possibly matching TRBD2 (5 bases). Trimming stripped 1 base from V and 9 bases from J, with 7 bases between. The germline V gene has CDR1 SQVTM and CDR2 ANQGSEA. The CDR3 covers 11 residues. The CDR3 sequence is CSVEGRREQFF. The CDR3 bases are TGCAGCGTTGAAGGGAGGCGTGAGCAGTTCTTC.

V usage is TRBV4-2 and J usage is TRBJ2-1; a possible D gene is TRBD1 (5 bases). The CDR3 consists of 13 residues. Trimming shortened V by 0 bases and J by 7 bases, and 7 bases separated the two germline ends. The germline gives CDR1 LGHNA, CDR2 YNFKEQ. CDR3 amino acids: CASSQDKGNEQFF. CDR3 in DNA: TGTGCCAGCAGCCAAGATAAGGGGAATGAGCAGTTCTTC.

The rearrangement uses TRBV7-2 and TRBJ2-1, with a possible D match to TRBD1 (5 bases). Germline V lookup: CDR1 SGHTA, CDR2 FQGNSA. V lost 3 bases and J lost 7, with 16 bases in between. This CDR3 is built from 15 residues. The chain's CDR3 is CASSFWGSSWNEQFF. CDR3 nucleotide sequence: TGTGCCAGCAGCTTTTGGGGCTCGTCCTGGAATGAGCAGTTCTTC.

This CDR3 reads CASSARLAGDRHEQFF. CDR3 sequence (DNA): TGTGCCAGCAGCGCTAGACTAGCGGGAGATAGGCATGAGCAGTTCTTC. The chain combines TRBV9 with TRBJ2-1, with 12 bases fitting TRBD2. V shed 3 bases, J shed 8 bases, and the junction held 9 bases outside the gene matches. Looked up from germline, CDR1 is SGDLS and CDR2 is YYNGEE. The CDR3 sequence is 16 residues long. The full variable domain, with the rest looked up from reference TRBV9 and TRBJ2-1, is DSGVTQTPKHLITATGQRVTLRCSPRSGDLSVYWYQQSLDQGLQFLIQYYNGEERAKGNILERFSAQQFPDLHSELNLSSLELGDSALYFCASSARLAGDRHEQFFGPGTRLTVL.

J is TRBJ2-3 and V is TRBV5-1, with D possibly TRBD1 on 5 matching bases. The germline V gene has CDR1 SGHRS and CDR2 YFSETQ. CDR3 length: 14 residues. Trimming took off 0 bases at V and 1 base at J, with 6 bases between the two ends. The CDR3 sequence: CASSLVQGTDTQYF. The CDR3 DNA follows: TGCGCCAGCAGCTTGGTACAGGGCACAGATACGCAGTATTTT.

The CDR3 loop reads CASKLADRGELFF. DNA for the CDR3: TGTGCCAGCAAACTAGCGGACAGAGGGGAGCTGTTTTTT. The chain employs TRBV13 and TRBJ2-2; 8 bases are shared with TRBD2. Germline V CDR1 and CDR2: PRHDT, FYEKMQ (reference sequence). The CDR3 extends over 13 amino acids. The junction had 6 bases not matched to a gene; V was cut back by 7 bases and J by 8 bases. Supplemented by reference TRBV13 and TRBJ2-2, the full variable domain reads AAGVIQSPRHLIKEKRETATLKCYPIPRHDTVYWYQQGPGQDPQFLISFYEKMQSDKGSIPDRFSAQQFSDYHSELNMSSLELGDSALYFCASKLADRGELFFGEGSRLTVL.

The chain links TRBV7-8 to TRBJ1-1; 7 bases align to TRBD1. The V gene end was trimmed by 1 base and the J gene end by 0 bases; junction bases not matched to a gene: 8. CDR1 is SGHVS and CDR2 is FQNEAQ in the germline V gene. This CDR3 has 17 residues. The CDR3 DNA is TGTGCCAGCAGCTTAGTAGGGGGCGGTGAAGTGAACACTGAAGCTTTCTTT. Protein: CASSLVGGGEVNTEAFF.

This clone was picked up one time. The DNA of the CDR3 is TGTGCCAGCAGTCCGACAGGGGGAAACACCATATATTTT. It encodes CASSPTGGNTIYF. The chain combines TRBV27 with TRBJ1-3; the match to TRBD1 covers 7 bases. V was pared by 5 bases and J by 4 bases, with 2 bases of the junction left unmatched. The CDR3 is made up of 13 amino acids. Germline V gives CDR1 MNHEY, CDR2 SMNVEV (reference sequence).

This rearrangement joins TRBV11-2 to TRBJ2-5; the match to TRBD1 covers 8 bases. With V trimmed by 5 bases and J by 5 bases, 7 bases remained unmatched. Germline loops: CDR1 SGHAT, CDR2 FQNNGV. The CDR3 consists of 14 residues. CDR3 nucleotide sequence: TGTGCCAGCAGCCCGGACAGGGCAAGGGAGACCCAGTACTTC. The encoded protein is CASSPDRARETQYF.

The table lists this clone with a count of one. The chain is built from TRBV10-2 and TRBJ1-2; the D is unclear. V lost 4 bases, J lost 0 bases, and 15 bases lay in between. CDR3 length: 16 residues. Per germline, CDR1 WSHSY and CDR2 SAAADI. In DNA form, the CDR3 reads TGCGCCAGCAGTGTGGGCTTCCCGACAACTAACTATGGCTACACCTTC. Amino acids: CASSVGFPTTNYGYTF.